Shown below are 26 T cell receptor beta chains from a single sample sequenced in a study of blood T cells in healthy people across ages. Together with a sample-barcoded 5' primer, a J-beta primer mix was included in a second PCR lasting about 6 to 11 cycles. One entry per CDR3 protein, called by TCRdb with MiXCR from the 5' RACE reads. The table records roughly 2 million distinct CDR3 sequences, about 50% of them present only once. Sequencing was carried out using blood. These receptors all come from a woman in her forties in good health.

The rearrangement joins TRBV6-2 or TRBV6-3 to TRBJ2-5; D could derive from TRBD1 or TRBD2 (5 bases each). This CDR3 contains 14 residues. The V end was cut by 6 bases, the J end by 2 bases, with 13 bases between. Germline-derived CDR1 and CDR2 are MNHEY and SVGEGT. CDR3: CASRPRGPQETQYF. The CDR3 DNA reads as TGTGCCAGCAGACCCCGGGGACCACAAGAGACCCAGTACTTC.

This sequence joins TRBV6-2 or TRBV6-3 and TRBJ2-3; 9 bases match TRBD2. Germline CDR1 reads MNHEY; CDR2 reads SVGEGT. The CDR3 totals 18 residues. The V and J ends lost 0 bases and 1 base, in that order; junction bases with no gene match: 8. The CDR3 region is CASSYSIERGVGTDTQYF. CDR3 nucleotide sequence: TGTGCCAGCAGTTACTCGATTGAGCGGGGGGTTGGCACAGATACGCAGTATTTT.

This chain uses TRBV7-2 with TRBJ2-7; the match to TRBD1 covers 7 bases. TRBJ2-5 explains the end of the DNA better; the J call may be wrong. Germline loops: CDR1 SGHTA, CDR2 FQGNSA. The CDR3 sequence is 14 residues long. The CDR3 nucleotides read TGTGCCAGCAGCGTAGGGGGCCCGCAGCAGACCCAGTACTTC. This sequence encodes CASSVGGPQQTQYF.

This clonotype was picked up one time. This sequence joins TRBV20-1 and TRBJ1-5; D ambiguous. This CDR3 spans 15 amino acids. V lost 3 bases and J lost 9, with 21 bases in between. From germline, CDR1 is DFQATT and CDR2 SNEGSKA (reference sequence). This CDR3 reads CSASAGLSLTAPQHF. The CDR3 coding sequence is TGCAGTGCTAGTGCTGGACTCTCCTTAACCGCGCCCCAGCATTTT.

The chain carries TRBV6-5 and TRBJ2-5, with TRBD2 identical over 12 bases. Trimming cost V 7 bases and J 6 bases; bases outside gene matches: 12. CDR1 MNHEY and CDR2 SVGAGI come from the germline V gene. There are 16 residues in the CDR3. The DNA for the CDR3 is TGTGCCAGCACCCAAGGGCTAGCGGGGGGGCAAAAGACCCAGTACTTC. Residues: CASTQGLAGGQKTQYF.

This chain connects TRBV20-1 to TRBJ2-1, with D perhaps matching TRBD1 (6 bases). The length of the CDR3 is 14 residues. CDR1 and CDR2 from the germline V gene are DFQATT and SNEGSKA (reference sequence). The V end was cut by 4 bases, the J end by 6 bases, with 16 bases between. The CDR3 protein is CSATPMGACNEQFF. The CDR3 region has the DNA TGCAGTGCTACTCCCATGGGGGCCTGCAATGAGCAGTTCTTC.

The genes are TRBV27 and TRBJ1-6; D is uncertain. Trimming left V 2 bases short and J 3 bases short, with 8 bases between. This CDR3 spans 15 amino acids. The germline V gene encodes CDR1 MNHEY and CDR2 SMNVEV (reference sequence). The CDR3 coding sequence is TGTGCCAGCAGTTTAGAGGGCCTCTATAATTCACCCCTCCACTTT. It yields the protein CASSLEGLYNSPLHF.

The chain is built from TRBV11-2 and TRBJ1-1; D gene unclear. The CDR3 extends over 16 amino acids. Germline CDR1 SGHAT, CDR2 FQNNGV. V was pared by 1 base and J by 0 bases, with 12 bases between. Here the CDR3 reads CASSLGSNNMNTEAFF. In DNA form, the CDR3 reads TGTGCCAGCAGCTTAGGCTCGAATAATATGAACACTGAAGCTTTCTTT. Supplemented by reference TRBV11-2 and TRBJ1-1, the full variable domain reads EAGVAQSPRYKIIEKRQSVAFWCNPISGHATLYWYQQILGQGPKLLIQFQNNGVVDDSQLPKDRFSAERLKGVDSTLKIQPAKLEDSAVYLCASSLGSNNMNTEAFFGQGTRLTVV.

This clonotype was detected a few times. At one end the junction does not follow the germline gene, possibly because of a read error. The chain couples TRBV7-7 to TRBJ2-5; 10 nucleotides match TRBD1. This CDR3 spans 15 amino acids. CDR1 SSHAT and CDR2 FNYEAQ come from the germline V gene (reference sequence). The CDR3 region is CASSQTPGQGETQYF. The CDR3 DNA follows: TGTGCTAGCAGCCAGACACCGGGACAGGGGGAGACCCAGTACTTC.

This clonotype was seen a few times. The V gene is TRBV20-1, the J gene TRBJ2-3; 7 nucleotides line up with TRBD2. The CDR3 contains 15 residues. The germline V gene has CDR1 DFQATT and CDR2 SNEGSKA (reference sequence). With 3 bases clipped from V and 0 bases from J, the junction kept 6 bases outside the gene matches. The chain's CDR3 is CSASPASGSTDTQYF. The CDR3 coding sequence is TGCAGTGCTAGCCCTGCTAGCGGTAGCACAGATACGCAGTATTTT.

The chain couples TRBV28 to TRBJ1-2, with D hard to call. Germline-derived CDR1 and CDR2 are MDHEN and SYDVKM. The CDR3 totals 13 residues. V shed 5 bases and J shed 4 bases, with 11 bases lying between them. Here the CDR3 DNA reads TGTGCCAGCAGTCAACTAGGCCTCTATGGCTACACCTTC. This encodes CASSQLGLYGYTF.

V gene TRBV12-5 combines with J gene TRBJ2-7, with D maybe TRBD2 (6 bases). Germline V gives CDR1 LGHNT, CDR2 FRNRAP. CDR3 length equals 12 residues. The CDR3, as DNA: TGTGCGTCGGCTATCGGGGGCTACGAGCAGTACTTC. It translates to CASAIGGYEQYF.

The V call is TRBV20-1, the J call TRBJ2-5, with a weak D call TRBD1 (6 bases). Trimming cost V 5 bases and J 11 bases, with 24 bases left between them. The CDR3 sequence is 14 residues long. Germline lookup yields CDR1 DFQATT and CDR2 SNEGSKA (reference sequence). The CDR3: CSAHRVSYHNEQYF. In DNA, the CDR3 is TGCAGTGCTCACAGGGTGTCATATCACAATGAGCAGTACTTC.

The rearrangement links TRBV12-3 or TRBV12-4 to TRBJ1-2; D ambiguous. V gave up 4 bases and J gave up 0 bases, with 24 bases separating them. The CDR3 length is 19 residues. This CDR3 is CASSSSSAVAGEANYGYTF. The CDR3 nucleotides are TGTGCCAGCAGTTCTTCCTCCGCTGTGGCAGGAGAAGCTAACTATGGCTACACCTTC.

Comment on this clonotype: The junction does not match germline at one end; this may be a read error. The chain recombines TRBV25-1 with TRBJ2-7; possible D gene TRBD2, 6 bases. The CDR3 contains 14 residues. Germline CDR1 and CDR2: MGHDK and SYGVNS. The CDR3 nucleotides are TGTGCCAGCAGTGATCGGGGACTCTCCGACGAGCAGTACTTC. Translated, it gives CASSDRGLSDEQYF.

The chain combines TRBV20-1 with TRBJ2-6; D unclear. Germline CDR1 reads DFQATT; CDR2 reads SNEGSKA (reference sequence). CDR3 size: 15 residues. Trimming stripped 0 bases from V and 2 bases from J, with 8 bases between. In DNA, the CDR3 is TGCAGTGCTAGAGATCGAAGGACTGGGGCCAACGTCCTGACTTTC. This sequence encodes CSARDRRTGANVLTF.

The chain has TRBV2 and TRBJ2-7; D perhaps matches TRBD1 (5 bases). V was pared by 3 bases and J by 3 bases, with 15 bases between. The CDR3 totals 15 residues. Germline assignment: CDR1 SNHLY and CDR2 FYNNEI. The CDR3 loop is CASSERPQGNYEQYF. CDR3 sequence (DNA): TGTGCCAGCAGTGAGAGGCCCCAGGGTAACTACGAGCAGTACTTC. Combining the CDR3 with reference TRBV2 and TRBJ2-7 gives the whole variable domain EPEVTQTPSHQVTQMGQEVILRCVPISNHLYFYWYRQILGQKVEFLVSFYNNEISEKSEIFDDQFSVERPDGSNFTLKIRSTKLEDSAMYFCASSERPQGNYEQYFGPGTRLTVT.

The chain couples TRBV10-1 to TRBJ2-3; no clear D. Germline-derived CDR1 and CDR2 are WNHNN and SYGVQD (reference sequence). The CDR3 totals 14 residues. Trimming cost V 2 bases and J 1 base, with 7 bases left between them. The CDR3 DNA follows: TGCGCCAGCAGTGAGCAAGTAGGCACAGATACGCAGTATTTT. This encodes CASSEQVGTDTQYF.

This sequence joins TRBV28 and TRBJ2-1, with D tentatively TRBD1 (6 bases). The CDR3 runs to 13 residues. The germline CDR1 and CDR2 sequences are MDHEN and SYDVKM. V was trimmed by 5 bases and J by 9 bases, leaving 14 bases between them. The CDR3 is CASSPGVMGEQFF. The CDR3 DNA sequence: TGTGCCAGCAGTCCAGGGGTCATGGGTGAGCAGTTCTTC.

This chain uses TRBV24-1 with TRBJ1-1; possible D gene TRBD1, 5 bases. The germline V gene has CDR1 KGHDR and CDR2 SFDVKD. This CDR3 is built from 15 residues. The V end lost 4 bases, the J end lost 2 bases, and 13 bases lay between the germline ends. The CDR3 sequence is CATSEAGTGNTEAFF. The CDR3 coding sequence is TGTGCCACCAGTGAGGCCGGGACGGGAAACACTGAAGCTTTCTTT.

The chain carries TRBV6-5 and TRBJ1-5, with TRBD1 as a possible D gene (5 bases). This CDR3 region has 15 residues. Germline V gene sequence: CDR1 MNHEY, CDR2 SVGAGI. V was clipped by 2 bases and J by 1 base, with 9 bases between them. CDR3 sequence reads: CASSYAGRSNQPQHF. CDR3 bases: TGTGCCAGCAGTTACGCGGGGCGGAGCAATCAGCCCCAGCATTTT.

This chain links TRBV6-5 with TRBJ1-1; weak D call: TRBD1 (6 bases). CDR3 size: 13 residues. Per the germline V gene, CDR1 is MNHEY and CDR2 is SVGAGI. With 6 bases removed from V and 10 bases from J, the gap between germline ends came to 18 bases. The CDR3: CASRPAGVVVAFF. As DNA, the CDR3 is TGTGCCAGCAGACCAGCAGGGGTGGTAGTAGCTTTCTTT.

The genes are TRBV12-3 or TRBV12-4 and TRBJ1-2, with TRBD1 as a possible D gene (6 bases). The V end was cut by 3 bases, the J end by 2 bases, with 13 bases between. The CDR3 totals 15 residues. The CDR3 bases are TGTGCCAGCAGTTTCCCCACAGGGAGGAACTATGGCTACACCTTC. Amino acids: CASSFPTGRNYGYTF.

The J gene is TRBJ1-2, the V gene TRBV20-1; D is ambiguous. The germline V gene has CDR1 DFQATT and CDR2 SNEGSKA (reference sequence). The CDR3 has 12 residues. The ends were cut back, 5 bases at V and 4 bases at J, with 11 bases in the middle. CDR3 region: CSAPRVRYGYTF. CDR3 DNA sequence: TGCAGTGCTCCGAGGGTTCGCTATGGCTACACCTTC.

The chain recombines TRBV7-2 with TRBJ1-1, with TRBD1 as a possible D gene (6 bases). The CDR3 runs 13 residues. The V gene's germline CDR1 is SGHTA and CDR2 FQGNSA. V lost 2 bases, J lost 4 bases, and 8 bases lay in between. The CDR3 reads CASSLQGTTEAFF. The CDR3 DNA sequence: TGTGCCAGCAGCTTACAGGGGACCACTGAAGCTTTCTTT.

This clonotype showed up just a few times. The genes are TRBV7-2 and TRBJ2-4; no clear D. Between the trimmed V and J ends, which lost 3 bases and 3 bases, there was a span of 12 bases. CDR1 is SGHTA, CDR2 FQGNSA, per germline. The CDR3 runs to 15 residues. Here the CDR3 DNA reads TGTGCCAGCAGCTTTATACAAAGGAGCAAAAACATTCAGTACTTC. Translating gives CASSFIQRSKNIQYF.